Shown below are 24 T cell receptor beta chains from a single sample sequenced in a study of T cell responses to AZD1222 COVID-19 vaccine. Some clones are missing from TCRdb's copy, which holds only in-frame ones; the method was immunoSEQ multiplex PCR. The table lists around 170,000 clones, approximately 90% of them singletons. The source material was peripheral blood, sampled on day 0 of AZD1222 vaccination. The receptors derive from an adult in good health.

The chain carries TRBV7-3 and TRBJ1-1, with 7 bases aligning to TRBD1. Germline CDR1 reads SGHTA; CDR2 reads FQGTGA. This CDR3 has 14 amino acids. The J segment lost 4 bases and the V segment lost 4 bases, leaving 6 bases of the junction unmatched. The DNA of the CDR3 is TGTGCCAGCAGCTCCGGGACAGTTCCCACTGAAGCTTTCTTT. Its translation is CASSSGTVPTEAFF.

In its sample, this clone was seen once. V usage is TRBV4-1 and J usage is TRBJ2-3, with D uncertain. V was cut by 4 bases and J by 5 bases, with 7 bases left in between. The CDR3 runs 12 residues. The germline CDR1 and CDR2 sequences are MGHRA and YSYEKL. The CDR3 nucleotides are TGCGCCAGCAGCCGCGTCAGAGATACGCAGTATTTT. Its protein product is CASSRVRDTQYF.

The rearrangement uses TRBV9 and TRBJ2-3; a weak D match, TRBD1 (6 bases). The CDR3 sequence is 14 residues long. Per germline, CDR1 SGDLS and CDR2 YYNGEE. V lost 3 bases and J lost 3, with 11 bases in between. CDR3 in amino acids: CASSGMGATDTQYF. The DNA for the CDR3 is TGTGCCAGCAGCGGAATGGGGGCGACAGATACGCAGTATTTT.

This sequence joins TRBV7-8 and TRBJ1-5; D not resolved. The CDR3 covers 13 residues. The V end lost 1 base, the J end lost 7 bases, and 8 bases lay between the germline ends. Looked up from germline, CDR1 is SGHVS and CDR2 is FQNEAQ. Here the CDR3 reads CASSLDFGQPQHF. CDR3 DNA: TGTGCCAGCAGCTTAGATTTCGGCCAGCCCCAGCATTTT.

The chain joins TRBV28 to TRBJ1-4; 9 bases map to TRBD1. Trimming at V came to 5 bases and at J to 10 bases, leaving 8 bases not matched to a gene. The CDR3 totals 14 residues. Germline V gene data show CDR1 as MDHEN and CDR2 as SYDVKM. The CDR3 here is CASSGGQGAGKLFF. The DNA for the CDR3 is TGTGCCAGCAGTGGGGGACAGGGTGCTGGAAAACTGTTTTTT.

The V and J genes are TRBV4-1 and TRBJ1-2, with a possible D match to TRBD1 (6 bases). The CDR3 is 15 residues long. The ends were cut back, 6 bases at V and 0 bases at J, with 14 bases in the middle. The germline gives CDR1 MGHRA, CDR2 YSYEKL. The chain's CDR3 is CASSWGQAANYGYTF. The CDR3 DNA sequence: TGCGCCAGCAGTTGGGGGCAGGCAGCTAACTATGGCTACACCTTC.

V is TRBV5-1 and J is TRBJ1-1; D unclear. This CDR3 spans 14 amino acids. Germline CDR1 is SGHRS and CDR2 is YFSETQ. Trimming removed 1 base at V and 1 base at J, with 8 bases between. This CDR3 is CASSLIGENTEAFF. The CDR3 DNA reads TGCGCCAGCAGCTTGATCGGGGAGAACACTGAAGCTTTCTTT. The complete variable domain, with remaining parts taken from reference TRBV5-1 and TRBJ1-1, reads KAGVTQTPRYLIKTRGQQVTLSCSPISGHRSVSWYQQTPGQGLQFLFEYFSETQRNKGNFPGRFSGRQFSNSRSEMNVSTLELGDSALYLCASSLIGENTEAFFGQGTRLTVV.

The genes are TRBV7-3 and TRBJ1-2; tentatively, D is TRBD1 (6 bases). Between the trimmed V and J ends, which lost 6 bases and 4 bases, there was a span of 18 bases. This CDR3 has 15 residues. Germline V gene data show CDR1 as SGHTA and CDR2 as FQGTGA. The CDR3 DNA is TGTGCCAGCAGTCGTAGGGGGGCCCTGGCCTATGGCTACACCTTC. This gives the protein CASSRRGALAYGYTF.

This chain uses TRBV19 with TRBJ1-5; D is unresolved. This CDR3 contains 14 residues. Germline loops: CDR1 LNHDA, CDR2 SQIVND (reference sequence). V was trimmed by 7 bases and J by 3 bases, leaving 13 bases between them. This CDR3 reads CASIPSGFNQPQHF. The CDR3 DNA sequence: TGTGCCAGTATCCCATCGGGGTTCAATCAGCCCCAGCATTTT.

V usage is TRBV11-1 and J usage is TRBJ1-1, with no clear D. This CDR3 has 15 amino acids. Germline V gives CDR1 SGHAT, CDR2 FQDESV (reference sequence). V shed 0 bases and J shed 0 bases, with 8 bases lying between them. The CDR3 DNA follows: TGTGCCAGCAGCTTAGCAGGAAGTATGAACACTGAAGCTTTCTTT. This gives the protein CASSLAGSMNTEAFF.

DNA of the CDR3: TGCGCCAGCAGCCGAGGGGGAGGTGATGAAAAACTGTTTTTT. Residues: CASSRGGGDEKLFF. The rearrangement uses TRBV5-1 and TRBJ1-4; D might be TRBD1 (6 bases). V shed 4 bases and J shed 6 bases, with 13 bases lying between them. Germline V gene data show CDR1 as SGHRS and CDR2 as YFSETQ. CDR3 size: 14 residues.

The CDR3 DNA reads as TGTGCCAGTAGTATCCTTGGGACAGGTCGCAATCAGCCCCAGCATTTT. Translated, it gives CASSILGTGRNQPQHF. The chain employs TRBV19 and TRBJ1-5, with 8 bases fitting TRBD1. Losses at the gene ends were 3 bases for V and 2 bases for J; bases not matched to a gene: 6. The germline V gene has CDR1 LNHDA and CDR2 SQIVND (reference sequence). The CDR3 extends over 16 amino acids.

This CDR3 is CASSGRQGARTEAFF. In nucleotides, the CDR3 is TGTGCCAGCAGTGGAAGACAGGGGGCGCGGACTGAAGCTTTCTTT. This chain joins TRBV2 and TRBJ1-1, with TRBD1 matching over 10 bases. Germline V gene data show CDR1 as SNHLY and CDR2 as FYNNEI. This CDR3 is 15 amino acids long. The V gene end was trimmed by 4 bases and the J gene end by 5 bases; junction bases not matched to a gene: 7.

V is TRBV4-1 and J is TRBJ1-6; D is ambiguous. CDR3 size: 13 residues. Trimming left V 0 bases short and J 8 bases short, with 5 bases between. Germline loops: CDR1 MGHRA, CDR2 YSYEKL. CDR3 loop: CASSQDQHSPLHF. CDR3 DNA: TGCGCCAGCAGCCAAGATCAACATTCACCCCTCCACTTT.

The chain recombines TRBV12-3 or TRBV12-4 with TRBJ2-5; D call uncertain. V lost 2 bases and J lost 5, with 6 bases in between. The CDR3 covers 12 residues. CDR3 coding DNA: TGTGCCAGCAGTTTATTGGGGGAGACCCAGTACTTC. Amino acid sequence: CASSLLGETQYF.

The J gene is TRBJ1-1, the V gene TRBV28; no reliable D call. V was clipped by 5 bases and J by 5 bases, with 12 bases between them. The CDR3 length is 13 residues. Germline CDR1 and CDR2: MDHEN and SYDVKM. DNA for the CDR3: TGTGCCAGCAGTCGCTTGGTGGGGACTGAAGCTTTCTTT. As protein: CASSRLVGTEAFF.

The sample holds one count of this clone. The chain joins TRBV15 to TRBJ1-5, with a weak D call TRBD1 (5 bases). The CDR3 covers 17 residues. V was shortened by 3 bases and J by 0 bases, with 15 bases between the two germline ends. Germline CDR1 is LNHNV and CDR2 is YYDKDF (reference sequence). The CDR3 sequence is CATSSRDAYYSNQPQHF. CDR3 nucleotides: TGTGCCACCAGCAGCCGGGACGCATATTATAGCAATCAGCCCCAGCATTTT.

The rearrangement joins TRBV20-1 to TRBJ2-3, with 13 bases lining up with TRBD2. Trimming cost V 3 bases and J 7 bases; bases outside gene matches: 4. The CDR3 has 14 residues. Looked up from germline, CDR1 is DFQATT and CDR2 is SNEGSKA (reference sequence). CDR3 sequence: CSASPGLAGHTQYF. CDR3 DNA sequence: TGCAGTGCTAGTCCGGGACTAGCGGGGCATACGCAGTATTTT.

The chain joins TRBV6-2 or TRBV6-3 to TRBJ2-7; D possibly corresponds to TRBD1 (5 bases). The CDR3 contains 10 residues. From germline, CDR1 is MNHEY and CDR2 SVGEGT. Deletions cut 6 bases from V and 5 bases from J, with 5 bases between. CDR3 region: CASSRDEQYF. CDR3 DNA sequence: TGTGCCAGCAGCAGGGACGAGCAGTACTTC.

This clone was detected only a few times. The CDR3: CASSLGFRSEQYF. DNA for the CDR3: TGCGCCAGCAGCTTAGGGTTCAGGAGCGAGCAGTACTTC. The rearrangement links TRBV5-1 to TRBJ2-7; D not resolved. CDR1 and CDR2 (germline): SGHRS, YFSETQ. This CDR3 has 13 residues. V lost 2 bases to trimming and J lost 6 bases, with 12 bases between them.

The chain uses TRBV9 and TRBJ2-1; perhaps TRBD1 as D (6 bases). CDR1 SGDLS and CDR2 YYNGEE come from the germline V gene. This CDR3 contains 14 residues. The germline V and J ends were trimmed by 0 bases and 7 bases, with 11 bases remaining between them. The CDR3 sequence is CASSVVNRDNEQFF. CDR3 bases: TGTGCCAGCAGCGTAGTAAACAGGGATAATGAGCAGTTCTTC.

This rearrangement joins TRBV21-1 to TRBJ2-1; no check of the table's D call, TRBD2, against the DNA was made. TRBV21-1 constitutes a pseudogene. CDR3 size: 18 residues. CDR3 coding DNA: TGTGCCAGCAGTCTCTTTTGGGAGCGGGGGGCCCACTACAATGAGCAGTTCTTC. Encoded protein: CASSLFWERGAHYNEQFF.

The chain couples TRBV7-6 to TRBJ1-1; D uncertain. V was pared by 2 bases and J by 1 base, with 8 bases between. Germline V gene sequence: CDR1 SGHVS, CDR2 FNYEAQ. The CDR3 covers 14 residues. The CDR3 spells CASSLQEENTEAFF. The DNA of the CDR3 is TGTGCCAGCAGCTTACAGGAAGAGAACACTGAAGCTTTCTTT. The whole variable domain, remainder taken from reference TRBV7-6 and TRBJ1-1, is GAGVSQSPRYKVTKRGQDVALRCDPISGHVSLYWYRQALGQGPEFLTYFNYEAQQDKSGLPNDRFSAERPEGSISTLTIQRTEQRDSAMYRCASSLQEENTEAFFGQGTRLTVV.

The chain combines TRBV5-4 with TRBJ2-3; D not resolved. The V gene lost 4 bases and the J gene lost 2 bases, with 11 bases spanning the gap. Germline CDR1 SGHNT, CDR2 YYREEE (reference sequence). The CDR3 sequence is 14 residues long. This chain's CDR3 is CASSERTYTDTQYF. As DNA, the CDR3 is TGTGCCAGCAGCGAAAGGACGTACACAGATACGCAGTATTTT.